This TCR beta chain was profiled in a study of human T cells and chemical hapten exposure. Sample time point: patch test 2, 6 weeks after DPC sensitization. As to treatment: therapeutic diphenylcyclopropenone sensitization with weekly scalp DPC. This clonotype was recorded many times. TCRdb itself ran the RACE reads through MiXCR, one entry per CDR3 protein. The repertoire holds 95,000 or so distinct CDR3 sequences, 10% to 12% seen once, with 3% to 4% in the top ten. Germline CDR1 is DFQATT and CDR2 is SNEGSKA (reference sequence). J was trimmed by 3 bases and V by 5 bases; bases with no gene match: 13. This CDR3 is 16 amino acids long.

The clonotype originates from a woman between 40 and 50 years old with alopecia areata. Some clones in this sample may be carry-over from other donors' samples. J is TRBJ1-5 and V is TRBV20-1; 7 bases line up with TRBD1. This specimen was whole blood, taken in connection with sensitization to the hapten diphenylcyclopropenone (DPC). DNA for the CDR3: TGCAGTGCTTCACCCTTCTTGGGACAGAACAATCAGCCCCAGCATTTT. Protein: CSASPFLGQNNQPQHF.